This T cell receptor (beta chain) was captured in a study of response to subunit inactivated influenza vaccine. Study-level points and caveats: Each seasonal influenza vaccination recruits few new T cells, the authors suggested.

The V gene lost 5 bases and the J gene lost 4 bases, with 11 bases spanning the gap. This CDR3 has 13 amino acids. Germline CDR1 and CDR2: SGHNT and YENEEA. MiXCR, run by TCRdb on the RT-PCR reads, gives a single entry per CDR3 protein. The sample contains about 500,000 distinct CDR3 sequences, approximately 17% of which appear only once. Points on this clonotype: Its antigen is unidentified.

The sequence was obtained from a man aged 50-75 years who received an inactivated influenza vaccine. Here the sequenced sample was CD4+ T cells sorted from PBMCs, taken less than 30 months after vaccination. This chain connects TRBV11-3 to TRBJ1-1; a weak D match, TRBD1 (6 bases). The CDR3 loop reads CASSPTGATEAFF. CDR3 DNA sequence: TGTGCCAGCAGCCCGACGGGGGCCACTGAAGCTTTCTTT.